A single sample is the source of the 17 T cell receptor beta chains below, sequenced in a study of cytomegalovirus exposure and HLA in healthy donors. The PCR had 60 Vbeta and 13 Jbeta primers. Measured with immunoSEQ multiplex PCR; TCRdb has only the in-frame clones, and not every one. The sample lists roughly 120,000 clones; approximately 71% were seen once. The sequenced sample consisted of PBMCs. The origin of the receptors is a middle-aged man in good health and CMV-seronegative.

The chain joins TRBV10-3 to TRBJ2-3; 11 bases line up with TRBD2. J gave up 2 bases and V 0 bases, and 7 bases lay outside the gene matches. This CDR3 contains 18 residues. Germline CDR1 ENHRY, CDR2 SYGVKD. This CDR3 is CAISESIASGGLTDTQYF. CDR3 sequence (DNA): TGTGCCATCAGTGAGTCGATTGCTAGCGGGGGGCTCACAGATACGCAGTATTTT.

Written as DNA, the CDR3 is TGTGCCAGCTCACCGGGACAGGGAAACGAAAAACTGTTTTTT. Protein product: CASSPGQGNEKLFF. The chain links TRBV18 to TRBJ1-4; 9 bases are a match to TRBD1. After removal of 3 bases from V and 8 bases from J, the junction contained 4 bases not matched to a gene. The CDR3 runs to 14 residues. Germline CDR1 and CDR2: KGHSH and LQKENI.

The chain employs TRBV27 and TRBJ1-6; TRBD1 might be the D (6 bases). The germline CDR1 and CDR2 sequences are MNHEY and SMNVEV (reference sequence). The germline V and J ends were trimmed by 5 bases and 3 bases, with 20 bases remaining between them. The CDR3 length is 18 residues. This chain's CDR3 is CASSRTGFQVGYNSPLHF. The CDR3 DNA sequence: TGTGCCAGCAGTCGCACAGGGTTTCAAGTGGGCTATAATTCACCCCTCCACTTT.

The gene calls are TRBV6-5 and TRBJ2-7; 7 bases are shared with TRBD2. This CDR3 has 14 amino acids. V shed 5 bases and J 1 base; nucleotides not matched to a gene: 5. Germline-derived CDR1 and CDR2 are MNHEY and SVGAGI. The CDR3 DNA reads TGTGCCAGCAGTCCCCGGGGAGGGTCCTACGAGCAGTACTTC. Translated: CASSPRGGSYEQYF.

This clone has more than one count but fewer than ten. This chain connects TRBV5-6 to TRBJ1-2; D might be TRBD1 (6 bases). V lost 4 bases and J 4 bases, leaving 17 bases between the germline ends. This CDR3 has 15 residues. Germline V gene lookup returns CDR1 SGHDT and CDR2 YYEEEE. The CDR3 bases are TGTGCCAGCAGCCCGTGGACAGAAACCCTCTATGGCTACACCTTC. Translated: CASSPWTETLYGYTF.

V is TRBV18 and J is TRBJ1-1, with D tentatively TRBD1 (6 bases). The V gene's germline CDR1 is KGHSH and CDR2 LQKENI. The V gene lost 4 bases and the J gene lost 0 bases, with 18 bases spanning the gap. This CDR3 has 17 residues. CDR3 sequence reads: CASSRQGTPTVNTEAFF. CDR3 nucleotide sequence: TGTGCCAGCTCACGCCAGGGGACCCCTACCGTGAACACTGAAGCTTTCTTT.

The chain has TRBV13 and TRBJ2-7; TRBD1 aligns across 7 bases. Germline CDR1 PRHDT, CDR2 FYEKMQ (reference sequence). The CDR3 is 15 residues long. V was pared by 4 bases and J by 3 bases, with 9 bases of the junction left unmatched. The CDR3, as DNA: TGTGCCAGCAGCTCAACCCTAAGGGGGCTCTACGAGCAGTACTTC. Translated, it gives CASSSTLRGLYEQYF.

This chain joins TRBV11-2 and TRBJ1-1; D is undetermined. Germline V CDR1 and CDR2: SGHAT, FQNNGV. CDR3 length: 15 amino acids. V lost 5 bases and J 0 bases, leaving 13 bases between the germline ends. CDR3 bases: TGTGCCAGCAGCCAGGAGGGCAACATGAACACTGAAGCTTTCTTT. This translates into CASSQEGNMNTEAFF.

This rearrangement joins TRBV5-5 to TRBJ2-7; 13 bases map to TRBD2. V was clipped by 0 bases and J by 4 bases; unmatched bases: 1. Germline-derived CDR1 and CDR2 are SGHKS and YYEKEE (reference sequence). This CDR3 region has 15 residues. The CDR3 nucleotides read TGTGCCAGCAGCTTGGGACTAGCGGGGGGTTACGAGCAGTACTTC. The encoded protein is CASSLGLAGGYEQYF.

The V gene is TRBV7-2, the J gene TRBJ2-7; TRBD2 agrees at 9 bases. The V gene end was trimmed by 3 bases and the J gene end by 0 bases; junction bases not matched to a gene: 3. Germline V CDR1 and CDR2: SGHTA, FQGNSA. This CDR3 is 15 amino acids long. The DNA for the CDR3 is TGTGCCAGCAGCTTCCGTAGCGGGGGCTCCTACGAGCAGTACTTC. Translating it yields CASSFRSGGSYEQYF.

V and J are TRBV19 and TRBJ1-2, with D maybe TRBD1 (5 bases). Trimming shortened V by 7 bases and J by 8 bases, and 14 bases separated the two germline ends. Germline V gene lookup returns CDR1 LNHDA and CDR2 SQIVND (reference sequence). The CDR3 consists of 12 residues. CDR3 loop: CASNSGNRGYTF. CDR3 sequence (DNA): TGTGCCAGTAATTCAGGGAATCGAGGCTACACCTTC.

The V and J genes are TRBV6-5 and TRBJ1-5; tentative D call: TRBD1 (5 bases). V lost 6 bases, J lost 4 bases, and 10 bases lay in between. The CDR3 contains 13 residues. Germline V gene lookup returns CDR1 MNHEY and CDR2 SVGAGI. The CDR3 here is CASRVDRNQPQHF. CDR3 DNA sequence: TGTGCCAGCAGAGTCGACAGAAATCAGCCCCAGCATTTT.

CDR3 protein: CATTMGQIYTF. For the CDR3, the DNA is TGTGCCACTACCATGGGACAGATCTACACCTTC. This rearrangement joins TRBV10-3 to TRBJ1-2; 7 bases are a match to TRBD1. Germline assignment: CDR1 ENHRY and CDR2 SYGVKD. The V and J ends lost 10 bases and 10 bases, in that order; junction bases with no gene match: 9. CDR3 length: 11 amino acids.

The chain employs TRBV29-1 and TRBJ1-2; D possibly corresponds to TRBD1 (5 bases). The CDR3 loop spans 15 amino acids. Trimming took 6 bases from V and 5 from J, leaving 22 bases between them. Per the germline V gene, CDR1 is SQVTM and CDR2 is ANQGSEA. The CDR3 is CSVPSGTPRGYGYTF. For the CDR3, the DNA is TGCAGCGTCCCCTCGGGCACACCCCGGGGGTATGGCTACACCTTC.

The V call is TRBV5-1, the J call TRBJ2-3, with 9 positions matching TRBD2. Germline V gene data show CDR1 as SGHRS and CDR2 as YFSETQ. This CDR3 is built from 16 residues. The J segment lost 3 bases and the V segment lost 4 bases, leaving 9 bases of the junction unmatched. CDR3 sequence reads: CASSPGTSWGTDTQYF. The CDR3 coding sequence is TGCGCCAGCAGCCCGGGGACTAGCTGGGGGACAGATACGCAGTATTTT. Complete variable domain (other parts from reference TRBV5-1 and TRBJ2-3): KAGVTQTPRYLIKTRGQQVTLSCSPISGHRSVSWYQQTPGQGLQFLFEYFSETQRNKGNFPGRFSGRQFSNSRSEMNVSTLELGDSALYLCASSPGTSWGTDTQYFGPGTRLTVL.

The chain employs TRBV27 and TRBJ2-7; perhaps TRBD1 as D (5 bases). This CDR3 comprises 14 residues. V shed 2 bases and J shed 0 bases, with 8 bases lying between them. Germline lookup yields CDR1 MNHEY and CDR2 SMNVEV (reference sequence). CDR3 residues: CASSLNRHSYEQYF. The CDR3 bases are TGTGCCAGCAGTTTAAACAGGCACTCCTACGAGCAGTACTTC.

V usage is TRBV6-5 and J usage is TRBJ1-5, with 7 positions matching TRBD1. This CDR3 region has 15 residues. CDR1 and CDR2 from the germline V gene are MNHEY and SVGAGI. J lost 4 bases, V lost 2 bases, and 5 bases had no gene match. The CDR3 coding sequence is TGTGCCAGCAGTTACGGAGGGGGCCGTAATCAGCCCCAGCATTTT. This gives the protein CASSYGGGRNQPQHF.